This T cell receptor (beta chain) comes out of a study of cytomegalovirus exposure and HLA in healthy donors. As to this clone: No antigen is known for it.

Profiling relied on immunoSEQ multiplex PCR, and the TCRdb table lists in-frame clones only, not all of them. Of some 130,000 clones in the sample, 70% to 85% were seen once. Germline V gene lookup returns CDR1 SEHNR and CDR2 FQNEAQ (reference sequence). The CDR3 loop spans 15 amino acids. V lost 7 bases to trimming and J lost 7 bases; unmatched junction nucleotides: 12. Study-wide findings and caveats: It was found in a later analysis that first-cohort TCR clusters tended to co-occur in the 120 validation repertoires. According to reports, the classifier identified cytomegalovirus status with high specificity and sensitivity.

The donors were members of the roughly 120-subject validation cohort (separate from the approximately 650-subject first cohort). Sequencing was done on a sample of PBMCs. This chain joins TRBV7-9 and TRBJ2-1; 8 nucleotides line up with TRBD2. The sequence derives from a man aged 25-40 years in good health and CMV-seropositive. The CDR3 sequence: CASTPGGRFKNEQFF. CDR3 bases: TGTGCCAGCACCCCGGGGGGGAGGTTTAAGAATGAGCAGTTCTTC.